In this sample, the clone carrying this T cell receptor (beta chain) turned up a few times. Lactation, pregnancy, other autoimmune disease or uncontrolled infection excluded patients. This entry belongs to a study of T cells in Graves' hyperthyroidism and ophthalmopathy. Trimming stripped 5 bases from V and 3 bases from J, with 14 bases between. The CDR3 runs 16 residues. CDR1 is MNHNS and CDR2 is SASEGT in the germline V gene. RNA transcripts provided the source from which TCR beta CDR3 regions were amplified. When the TCR CDR3 underwent first-round RT-PCR, the HTBI primer set was used. MiXCR was run by TCRdb on the multiplex PCR reads, yielding one entry per CDR3 protein. The table records a few hundred thousand distinct CDR3 sequences, approximately 12% of them present only once.

Sample: blood. The chain is built from TRBV6-1 and TRBJ1-6; no definite D call. The TCR was taken from a man in his thirties or forties with Graves' hyperthyroidism that later progressed to Graves' ophthalmopathy. In DNA, the CDR3 is TGTGCCAGCAGTCCATCCCTGACAAGCTATAATTCACCCCTCCACTTT. This gives the protein CASSPSLTSYNSPLHF.